These T cell receptor beta chains were read from a single sample in a study of CD8 T cells in ankylosing spondylitis. TCRdb reprocessed the 5' RACE reads via MiXCR and lists one record per CDR3 protein. Among about 840,000 distinct CDR3 sequences listed, about 10% were seen once. Sequences were obtained from blood, either unsorted or a sorted T cell fraction (not recorded which). All receptors come from a male donor with ankylosing spondylitis. Both conserved end residues are part of each CDR3. The D gene is left open where the match is weak. Size is stated for part of the rows, as once, few or many counts, or as a class when the clone is expanded.

V	size	J	D	DNA	CDR3
TRBV20-1	many	TRBJ1-1	TRBD1	TGCAGTCCGTACAGGGGATATAATGAAGCTTTCTTT	CSPYRGYNEAFF
TRBV27	NA	TRBJ1-2	NA	TGTGCCAGCAGTCCCGCATCGGCAGACTATGGCTACACCTTC	CASSPASADYGYTF
TRBV7-2	NA	TRBJ2-3	NA	TGTGCCAGCAGCTCAGAAGGCACCCACACAGATACGCAGTATTTT	CASSSEGTHTDTQYF
TRBV4-2	NA	TRBJ2-5	NA	TGTGCCAGCAGCCAAGTGGGCGAACAAGAGACCCAGTACTTC	CASSQVGEQETQYF
TRBV7-2	NA	TRBJ1-4	NA	TGTGCCAGCGCCCTCGGGAGGGATGAAAAACTGTTTTTT	CASALGRDEKLFF
TRBV6-2/TRBV6-3	NA	TRBJ2-1	NA	TGTGCCAGCAGTTACTCGATTCAGGACAATGAGCAGTTCTTC	CASSYSIQDNEQFF
TRBV7-9	few	TRBJ2-1	TRBD2	TGTGCCAGCAGCGTCCTCTTGACGGGGGGTCCTGAGCAGTTCTTC	CASSVLLTGGPEQFF
TRBV12-3/TRBV12-4	NA	TRBJ1-6	TRBD1	TGTGCCAGCAGCCGGGACAGAGGGTTCCCCCTCCACTTT	CASSRDRGFPLHF
TRBV11-2	NA	TRBJ2-1	TRBD2	TGTGCCAGCGGCCCTAGCGGAGGGGAGCAGTTCTTC	CASGPSGGEQFF
TRBV11-2	once	TRBJ1-1	NA	TGTGCCAGCACCCGGCCCTCGCGGAACACTGAAGCTTTCTTT	CASTRPSRNTEAFF
TRBV5-1	many	TRBJ1-1	NA	TGTGCCAGCAGCTTAGGTGCGGTGAACACTGAAGCTTTCTTT	CASSLGAVNTEAFF
TRBV7-3	NA	TRBJ2-1	NA	TGTGCCAGCAGCTTAACGTCGGGGGTTGAGCAGTTCTTC	CASSLTSGVEQFF
TRBV20-1	NA	TRBJ1-2	NA	TGCAGTGCTAGAGAGGGGCCCGGATTTAACTATGGCTACACCTTC	CSAREGPGFNYGYTF
TRBV20-1	few	TRBJ1-1	NA	TGCAGTGCTCACCAGAGGGGCCTTAAATATGAAGCTTTCTTT	CSAHQRGLKYEAFF
TRBV12-3/TRBV12-4	few	TRBJ2-7	NA	TGTGCCAGCAGCTTAAAGCCCCTCCTTAACAGGGTACCTTCCTACGAGCAGTACTTC	CASSLKPLLNRVPSYEQYF
TRBV20-1	few	TRBJ2-1	TRBD2	TGCAGTTCAAGCGGGAGCCAGTACAATGAGCAGTTCTTC	CSSSGSQYNEQFF
TRBV20-1	many	TRBJ1-1	NA	TGCAGTGCTGGGGGTGAGGGATTGACAGCTTTCTTT	CSAGGEGLTAFF
TRBV12-3/TRBV12-4	many	TRBJ2-2	TRBD2	TGTGCCAGCAGTCGGACTAGCGGGACCGGGGAGCTGTTTTTT	CASSRTSGTGELFF
TRBV27	few	TRBJ1-1	NA	TGTGCCAGCAGTTTATACGGCACATACCCTGAAGCTTTCTTT	CASSLYGTYPEAFF
TRBV4-3	few	TRBJ1-4	NA	TGCGCCAGCAGCCAAGGAAAGGGCCGAAGGGAAAAACTGTTTTTT	CASSQGKGRREKLFF
TRBV20-1	few	TRBJ2-3	TRBD2	TGCAGTGCTAGCCGTGGAATGCGGGAGCTCACAGATACGCAGTATTTT	CSASRGMRELTDTQYF
TRBV20-1	few	TRBJ2-5	NA	TGCAGTGCCCGTAAACAGGCGATCGAGACCCAGTACTTC	CSARKQAIETQYF
TRBV20-1	many	TRBJ1-6	TRBD1	TGCAGTGCTAGAGATCTAGACAGGGGGGATTCACCCCTCCACTTT	CSARDLDRGDSPLHF
TRBV29-1	NA	TRBJ2-5	NA	TGCAGCGTTGAAGACGGTAGGGGATCGTACTTC	CSVEDGRGSYF
TRBV6-2/TRBV6-3	NA	TRBJ2-5	TRBD1	TGTGCCAGCAGTGTCTCGCCGGGACAGGGTAAAGAGACCCAGTACTTC	CASSVSPGQGKETQYF
TRBV20-1	NA	TRBJ1-6	NA	TGCAGTGTCCAGGCGGGAGATTCACCCCTCCACTTT	CSVQAGDSPLHF
TRBV15	NA	TRBJ2-2	NA	TGTGCCACCAGCAGTGCCTGGAGGACGAACACCGGGGAGCTGTTTTTT	CATSSAWRTNTGELFF
TRBV6-1	few	TRBJ2-7	NA	TGTGCCAGCACCTTACCTTTTCAGGACGAGCAGTACTTC	CASTLPFQDEQYF
TRBV28	few	TRBJ2-5	TRBD2	TGTGCCAGCAGTTTAGGGTCTAGCGGGAGTTGGCAGAGGGAGACCCAGTACTTC	CASSLGSSGSWQRETQYF
TRBV18	NA	TRBJ1-4	TRBD1	TGTGCCAGCTCACGGCGTTCCGGGACAGGGGGTGCAACTAATGAAAAACTGTTTTTT	CASSRRSGTGGATNEKLFF
TRBV11-2	few	TRBJ2-1	NA	TGTGCCAGCAGCTTGAGCACTTCTCAGTTCTTC	CASSLSTSQFF
TRBV20-1	NA	TRBJ2-1	TRBD1	TGCAGTGCTAGAGGCAGACAGGGCGGTGAGCAGTTCTTC	CSARGRQGGEQFF
TRBV14	NA	TRBJ1-1	TRBD1	TGTGCCAGCAGCCCCTGGACAGGATGGAAAACTGAAGCTTTCTTT	CASSPWTGWKTEAFF
TRBV5-1	NA	TRBJ2-7	NA	TGCGCCAGCAGCTTTTTAAATCCCGGCGGCTACGAGCAGTACTTC	CASSFLNPGGYEQYF
TRBV7-2	few	TRBJ2-7	NA	TGTGCCAGCAGCCGGGGACCGACGAGCTCCTACGAGCAGTACTTC	CASSRGPTSSYEQYF
TRBV15	NA	TRBJ2-2	TRBD2	TGTGCCACCAGCAGAGATCGGGCCGGCGGGGGGGCGGCCGGGGAGCTGTTTTTT	CATSRDRAGGGAAGELFF
TRBV28	NA	TRBJ2-1	TRBD2	TGTGCCAGCAGCACGACTAGCGGGAGGGTGTATGAGCAGTTCTTC	CASSTTSGRVYEQFF
TRBV20-1	few	TRBJ1-2	TRBD1	TGCAGTGCTAGAACGCAGGGGGCGCCGGACTATGGCTACACCTTC	CSARTQGAPDYGYTF
TRBV6-2/TRBV6-3	few	TRBJ1-5	NA	TGTGCCAGCAGTTACTTTGGAGGGAATCAGCCCCAGCATTTT	CASSYFGGNQPQHF
TRBV11-2	NA	TRBJ1-6	NA	TGTGCCAGCAGCTTAGAATTCGGGTCACCCCTCCACTTT	CASSLEFGSPLHF
TRBV29-1	few	TRBJ2-1	NA	TGCAGCGTTAAGGGGGTACTGCTCAATGAGCAGTTCTTC	CSVKGVLLNEQFF
TRBV5-5	many	TRBJ2-7	NA	TGTGCCAGCAGCCCCTGGGGCACCAGGGAGGAGCAGTACTTC	CASSPWGTREEQYF
TRBV7-9	few	TRBJ1-1	NA	TGTGCCAGCAGCTTTCTAGCCTTT	CASSFLAF